This T cell receptor beta chain was sequenced during a study of CD8 T cells in Susac syndrome (dated by TCRdb to between 2017 and 2020). Regarding the research as a whole: Whether CD8+ T cell activation and differentiation in Susac syndrome was antigen driven was tested using repertoire sequencing. The study compared CD8+ T cell repertoire clonality among 12 healthy donors, 14 Susac syndrome patients and around 16 multiple sclerosis patients.

General conclusions and limits of the study: The number of individuals in the TCR sequencing and HLA analysis was acknowledged as relatively small.

The germline V gene specifies MGHRA as CDR1 and YSYEKL as CDR2. From the cysteine through the phenylalanine, the CDR3 covers 18 amino acids. The read is trimmed to its CDR3 DNA, 54 bases read in frame from base 1. V ends up 0 bases short and J 2 bases short, with an unmatched junction base count of 12. This clonotype was counted a few times. Its antigen is currently not known. Base-call qualities are not available, and no considerably larger clone is one nucleotide away. Peripheral blood CD8+ and CD4+ T cells from healthy donors, Susac syndrome patients and multiple sclerosis patients were profiled by high-throughput TCR beta sequencing. The multiple sclerosis controls were treatment-naive patients whose relapsing-remitting disease, either stable or active, fulfilled the revised McDonald criteria. Bulk CD8+ and CD4+ T cells were purified magnetically by negative isolation, whereas CD8+ TEMRA cells were enriched by FACS. Blood was drawn into EDTA tubes, processed within 24 hours, and PBMCs were isolated by density gradient centrifugation. PBMCs destined for TCR sequencing were cryopreserved in liquid nitrogen and later thawed in a 37 °C water bath. A purity of at least 90% was achieved for sorted or isolated CD4+, CD8+ and CD8+ TEMRA cells.

RNA was extracted using the RNeasy kit, and roughly 0.5 to 1 ug of the RNA was reverse transcribed with random hexamers. TCR beta CDR3 regions were amplified with the immunoSEQ multiplex PCR assay covering 54 Vbeta and 13 Jbeta segments. PCR amplification bias was corrected using a synthetic template baseline for primer optimization and computational correction. The authors processed their data as follows. Reads were annotated to V, D and J genes according to IMGT and were analyzed with immunoSEQ Analyzer, with only productive sequences retained. Clonality was computed as one minus Shannon entropy normalized by log2 of the number of productive unique sequences. Public and private clones were assessed among the 100 most prevalent clones of each patient and control. Clones were defined as Susac-specific if absent from the healthy and MS cohorts, from 900 to 1,300 published viral clones and from other ImmuneACCESS disease sequences. TCRdb's own reprocessing of the public reads used fastp at Q25 and MiXCR and kept productive beta chains. Every CDR3 protein is listed once, alongside the most common genes and DNA of its rows. TCRdb, not the authors, supplied the V and J calls. The sample table contains 250,000 to 300,000 distinct CDR3 sequences; only one count was recorded for 70% to 90% of them. Of the sample, about 0.11% falls within the top ten clones.

The sequencing input was CD8+ T cells from PBMCs. The chain is encoded by TRBV4-1 joined to TRBJ2-7; 8 central bases correspond to TRBD1. This clonotype was obtained from a human donor with multiple sclerosis. The CDR3 region has the sequence CASSQDLTGTGKTYEQYF. The DNA reads TGCGCCAGCAGCCAAGATCTTACAGGGACAGGAAAAACCTACGAGCAGTACTTC.